This entry is about one T cell receptor beta chain. Antigen specificity is unknown. These data come from a study of CD4+ T cells in melanoma. CDR1 and CDR2 from the germline V gene are LNHDA and SQIVND (reference sequence). V lost 6 bases, J lost 2 bases, and 10 bases lay in between. This CDR3 spans 13 amino acids. Clones were sequenced by immunoSEQ multiplex PCR, and TCRdb holds only the in-frame ones, with some missing. The sample carries 20,000 to 25,000 clones, over 75% recorded once. Whole-study results and caveats: Diverse differentiation states were reported for melanoma neoantigen-specific CD4+ T cells. A reported correlation linked neoantigen-specific CD4+ T cells to CD8+, macrophage and B cell function.

The chain couples TRBV19 to TRBJ1-2, with D unclear. The sequence derives from a human donor with melanoma. This chain's CDR3 is CASRPLLNYGYTF. CDR3 nucleotides: TGTGCCAGTAGACCACTTTTGAACTATGGCTACACCTTC.